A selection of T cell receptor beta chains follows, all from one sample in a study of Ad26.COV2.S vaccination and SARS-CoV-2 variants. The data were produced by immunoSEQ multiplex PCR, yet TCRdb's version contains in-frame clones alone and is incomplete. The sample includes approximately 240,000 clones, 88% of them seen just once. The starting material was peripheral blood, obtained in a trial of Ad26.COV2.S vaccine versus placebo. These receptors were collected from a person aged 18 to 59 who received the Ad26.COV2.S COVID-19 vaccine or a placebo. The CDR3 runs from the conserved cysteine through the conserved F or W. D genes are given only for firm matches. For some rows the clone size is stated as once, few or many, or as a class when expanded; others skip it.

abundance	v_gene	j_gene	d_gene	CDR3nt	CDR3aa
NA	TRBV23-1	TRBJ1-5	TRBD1	TGCGCCAGCAGTCCCCCCGGGACAGGGGCCCATTCTAAGCCCCAGCATTTT	CASSPPGTGAHSKPQHF
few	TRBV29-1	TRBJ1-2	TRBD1	TGCAGCGTGAGACACCAGACAGGGACCGGAGCTGGCTACACCTTC	CSVRHQTGTGAGYTF
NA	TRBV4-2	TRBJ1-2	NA	TGTGCCAGCAGTCAGGGACCCCAGAGCTACACCTTC	CASSQGPQSYTF
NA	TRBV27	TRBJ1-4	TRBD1	TGTGCCAGCAGTTTATCCCAGGGGGCTGGAGGAAAACTGTTTTTT	CASSLSQGAGGKLFF
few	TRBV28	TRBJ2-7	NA	TGTGCCAGCAGTTTACCCGCGGGGGCGTACGAGCAGTACTTC	CASSLPAGAYEQYF
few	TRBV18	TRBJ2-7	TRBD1	TGTGCCAGCTCACCAGGGGCGGGACAGGGCGGAGACGAGCAGTACTTC	CASSPGAGQGGDEQYF
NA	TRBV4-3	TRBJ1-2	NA	TGCGCCAGCAGCCAAGATGAGGGCGTTGTTAGCTACACCTTC	CASSQDEGVVSYTF
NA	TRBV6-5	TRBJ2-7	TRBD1	TGTGCCAGCAGGGACGGGACAGGGTTCCTGAACGAGCAGTACTTC	CASRDGTGFLNEQYF
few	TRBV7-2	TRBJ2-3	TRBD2	TGTGCCAGCAGCTTATCACTAGCGGGGGGCTTCACGGGGAAGCAGTATTTT	CASSLSLAGGFTGKQYF
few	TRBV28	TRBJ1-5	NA	TGTGCCAGCAGTTTGCCGCTGGGGGGGTATAGCAATCAGCCCCAGCATTTT	CASSLPLGGYSNQPQHF
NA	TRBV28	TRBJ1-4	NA	TGTGCCAGCAGGGGGAGGGGCCGTTTGGATTTT	CASRGRGRLDF
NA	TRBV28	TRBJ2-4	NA	TGTGCCAGCAGGACCCTCAAGGGAGCCAAAAACATTCAGTACTTC	CASRTLKGAKNIQYF
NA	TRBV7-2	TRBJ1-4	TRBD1	TGTGCCAGCACCCAGGGGGTAACTAATGAAAAACTGTTTTTT	CASTQGVTNEKLFF
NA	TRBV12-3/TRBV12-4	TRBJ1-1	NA	TGTGCCAGCCGGCAGGGGAACACTGAAGCTTTCTTT	CASRQGNTEAFF
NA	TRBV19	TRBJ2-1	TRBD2	TGTGCCAGTAGTAAGTGGGAGGGCGTAAACAATGAGCAGTTCTTC	CASSKWEGVNNEQFF
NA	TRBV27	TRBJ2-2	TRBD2	TGTGCCAGCAGTTTAATCTCGGTGCGGGAGCTGAACACCGGGGAGCTGTTTTTT	CASSLISVRELNTGELFF
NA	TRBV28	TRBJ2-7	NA	TGTGCCAGCAGTTTATTCCGGGATTCATACGAGCAGTGCTTC	CASSLFRDSYEQCF
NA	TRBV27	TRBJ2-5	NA	TGTGCCAGCGGCCTACTAGCTCGCGGGCAAGAGACCCAGTACTTC	CASGLLARGQETQYF
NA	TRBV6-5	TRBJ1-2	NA	TGTGCCAGCAGTTACAACCGGGGGGATGGGGGCTACACCTTC	CASSYNRGDGGYTF
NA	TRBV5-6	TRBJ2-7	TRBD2	TGTGCCAGCAGCCCGGGAGGCTCCTACGAGCAGTACTTC	CASSPGGSYEQYF
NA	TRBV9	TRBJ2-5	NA	TGTGCCAGCAGCGTCGGACAGATCCAAGAGACCCAGTACTTC	CASSVGQIQETQYF
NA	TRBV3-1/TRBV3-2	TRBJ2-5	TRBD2	TGTGCCAGCAGCCAGACTAGCGGGAGTCGTGGAGAGACCCAGTACTTC	CASSQTSGSRGETQYF
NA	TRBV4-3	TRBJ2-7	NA	TGCGCCAGCAGCCGGGGGTTCGACGAGCAGTACTTC	CASSRGFDEQYF
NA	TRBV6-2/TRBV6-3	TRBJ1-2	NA	TGTGCCAGCAGTTACTCGGTAGGATTAGACTATGGCTACACCTTC	CASSYSVGLDYGYTF
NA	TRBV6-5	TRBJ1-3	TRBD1	TGTGCCAGCAGGGATACAGGGGGCTCTGGAAACACCATATATTTT	CASRDTGGSGNTIYF
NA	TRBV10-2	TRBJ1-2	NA	TGCGCCAGCACACCAGGGTTTGGCTACACCTTC	CASTPGFGYTF
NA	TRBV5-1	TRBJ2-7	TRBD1	TGCGCCAGCCAGGGACAGGGACCCTACGAGCAGTACTTC	CASQGQGPYEQYF
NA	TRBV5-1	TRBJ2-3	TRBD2	TGCGCCAGCAGCTTGGCCGGGACTAGCGGGAGTATCTCAGATACGCAGTATTTT	CASSLAGTSGSISDTQYF
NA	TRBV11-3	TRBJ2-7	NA	TGTTTGGGCCTGAGCTCCTACGAGCAGTACTTC	CLGLSSYEQYF
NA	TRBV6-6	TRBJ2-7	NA	TGTGCCAGCAGTTACTCAAGCGGCGAGCAGTACTTC	CASSYSSGEQYF